The source of this TCR beta chain is a study of cytomegalovirus exposure and HLA in healthy donors (dated by TCRdb to about 2017). In the study overall: An earlier analysis of several hundred of the donors reported 276 Gb of sequence data and roughly 110 million unique TCR beta sequences from 150 million to 200 million T cells. Roughly 300 gigabases of sequencing data and approximately 85 million unique TCR sequences were included in an early release covering roughly 700 HLA-typed donors. The genetic ancestry cluster associated with self-reported Caucasian donors included 70% to 85% of the 398 genotyped donors. The study aimed to test whether cataloging public T cell receptors could reveal signatures of past pathogen exposure. The study used immunosequencing to profile the T cell repertoires of hundreds of subjects and linked those repertoires to cytomegalovirus serostatus. Along with the roughly 670-subject first cohort, a separate validation cohort of over a hundred different subjects was used. To predict cytomegalovirus infection status, the study combined high-throughput TCR immunosequencing, statistical association of individual TCRs with disease status, and machine learning. A later analysis re-examined previously published TCR beta repertoires from 600 to 700 donors and added high-resolution HLA genotyping to investigate patterns of TCR occurrence. The later analysis used no new phenotypic data to find candidate immune exposures, relying instead on TCR beta sequences and their occurrence across donors. An earlier analysis of around 540 of the donors applied high-throughput TCR beta sequencing to assess whether each TCR beta V gene segment acted as functional or pseudogenic. Alongside the repertoire data, information on donor age, sex, ethnicity and CMV serostatus was compiled. A later genetic analysis used genome-wide SNP genotypes for about three fifths of the 666 donors, treating that subset as a discovery cohort. All discovery cohort repertoires had been generated on a single sequencing platform. Both class I and class II loci were covered by HLA typing, at four-digit resolution. Typing coverage varied by locus: about 629-640 donors for A, B, C, DRB1 and DQB1; 500 to 550 for DQA1; around 570 for DPA1; 450 to 480 for DPB1. Because of strong linkage in the cohort, four or five DR-DQ haplotypes were treated as single units for association and clustering. On average, about 200,000 unique TCR beta nucleotide sequences were sequenced per donor among 398 genotyped donors of the cohort, with 15% to 20% of those sequences being non-productive.

Libraries were prepared through the immunoSEQ multiplex PCR assay. For the multiplex PCR, a mixture combining 60 forward primers for TCR Vbeta segments and 13 reverse primers for TCR Jbeta segments was used. The CDR3 region of rearranged TCR beta genes was amplified from genomic DNA with a multiplex PCR assay. Amplified TCR beta libraries were sequenced as 87-base-pair reads on the Illumina HiSeq System. Under the source paper's analysis protocol: A later analysis counted tens of millions of unique TCR beta chains across the 600 to 850 repertoires, and some 11 million of these chains were shared by at least two donors. Raw reads were error-corrected and collapsed into unique sequences by a nearest-neighbor algorithm in which closely related sequences were merged to remove PCR and sequencing errors. To assign V, D and J gene segments, CDR3 sequences were aligned to IMGT reference sequences. For a sequence to be retained, at least a six-nucleotide match to both a V gene segment and a J gene segment was required. Rearrangements were classified as productive when the CDR3 lacked stop codons and remained in frame with V and J, and all other rearrangements were classified as non-productive. CDR3 was defined by IMGT convention, running from the second conserved V-encoded cysteine to the conserved J-encoded phenylalanine. The earlier analysis of about 590 of the donors excluded sequences that lacked an unambiguous match to a single V gene segment. In an earlier analysis of 450 to 700 of the donors, V segments were called functional above 56.7% productive rearrangements and were called segregating when the between-donor standard deviation exceeded 5%. To diagnose cytomegalovirus status from the catalog of TCR beta chain sequences, a statistical classification framework was built. V and J gene assignment, in a later analysis, came from comparing TCR nucleotide sequences with IMGT/GENE-DB human TR gene sequences. The TCRdist pipeline was used in a later analysis to assign CDR3 sequences and most-parsimonious VDJ recombination scenarios. In a later analysis, each TCR beta chain was defined by its CDR3 amino acid sequence together with its V-gene family, and reads without a unique V-gene family were excluded. In a later analysis, fewer than 650 highly shared, low-generation-probability nucleotide sequences were removed to address suspected cross-contamination and a sequencing artifact. In a later analysis, a clonal expansion index was calculated for each public chain from normalized within-repertoire ranks of inferred template counts. A later analysis computed generation probabilities with a VDJ recombination model fitted to out-of-frame rearrangements, and checked the results against IGoR. A later analysis scored TCR-TCR, TCR-HLA and TCR-CMV co-occurrence with hypergeometric tests, applying a repertoire-size bias correction to TCR pairs. A later analysis estimated false discovery rates by permuting HLA or CMV assignments 20 times. In a later analysis, co-occurring TCRs were grouped using DBSCAN, with TCRdist sequence similarity added in when clustering inside HLA-allele-positive subsets. For co-occurrence clustering, repertoires with fewer than 30,000 or more than 120,000 public chains were excluded, along with several repertoires with anomalous nucleotide sharing. The immuneACCESS repertoire file appears here via TCRdb, limited to in-frame rearrangements. These files lack a portion of the clones; in checked studies, under half of the deficit traces to unresolved V genes, and the cause of the others is not known. V, J and clone size derive from that table, while D and trimming were established from the DNA sequence. This sample holds 90,000 to 150,000 clones; roughly 80% were observed only once. Approximately 0.22% of the sample goes to the ten largest clones.

The investigation overall reported the following: A group of highly shared sequence variants was considered likely to be a technical artifact of the sequencing pipeline. A later analysis reported that several top co-occurrence clusters appeared linked to parvovirus B19, influenza, CMV and Epstein-Barr virus. A later analysis associated 17,000 or so TCR beta sequences with specific HLA alleles at a false discovery rate of 0.05. According to a later genetic analysis, donors in an Asian-associated ancestry cluster had fewer N-insertions in productive TCRs than the approximately 630-donor mean. Some IMGT-functional V segments, including TRBV6-2 and TRBV6-3, could not be distinguished by the 87-base-pair reads and were therefore excluded. Cytomegalovirus status was reported to be diagnosed by the classifier with high specificity and sensitivity in both the original and validation cohorts. In this cohort, only TCR beta chains were sequenced, and detectable features were limited by the absence of alpha or paired-chain data. Because HLA typing was missing for some donors at each locus, association tests included only the typed subset. A later analysis found that most CMV-associated TCR beta chains appeared HLA-restricted, with HLA associations seemingly driven largely by CMV exposure. Three of the identified cytomegalovirus-associated TCR beta chains were confirmed in vitro to be specific for cytomegalovirus antigens. Some 16 rarely observed V segments, including chromosome 9 orphons, were excluded from the earlier analysis of 550 to 700 of the donors because counts were too low. Most TCR sequences were observed very rarely across donors, whereas some public TCRs were present in many individuals. The study listed 150 to 200 TCR beta chains as associated with cytomegalovirus. The presence/absence analyses assumed that sequencing depth was roughly uniform across donors, and that assumption may not be true. For the cohort, immune exposure information was limited to CMV serostatus. In an earlier analysis of some 500 of the donors, most TCR beta V segments were observed in productive rearrangements about 90% or about 30% of the time, broadly matching IMGT annotations. Assigning TCR associations to individual alleles was difficult when HLA alleles, especially DR and DQ, strongly co-occurred. A later analysis found that HLA-associated TCR beta chains were more clonally expanded and had lower generation probabilities than equally common non-associated chains. According to a later analysis, TCR association rates differed among HLA loci, with DRB1 alleles showing the most associated TCRs and HLA-C alleles showing the fewest. According to the authors, the approach could potentially be generalized to other disease states and immunological phenotypes. A further reported finding was that TCR beta sequences accurately predicted the HLA-A and HLA-B alleles for most subjects in the first cohort. A later genetic analysis associated a missense DCLRE1C variant with V-gene and J-gene trimming of TCR beta chains, and an independent cohort replicated the association. Linkage disequilibrium might explain the correlated functional status among segregating V segments, but an unknown experimental factor could not be ruled out.

The cohort comprised 670 or so healthy bone marrow donors. At the time of sampling, every cohort member was nominally healthy, though immune exposures that went unrecorded were likely present. The donor tested CMV seronegative and was one of the 352 seronegative cohort members. Every donor gave a peripheral blood sample, and the peripheral blood mononuclear cells from that sample were used for TCR beta sequencing. Genomic DNA was extracted from the blood cell samples with the Qiagen DNeasy Blood Extraction Kit. As for this clone: The antigen it recognizes is unknown. Base qualities were left out, and no much larger clone turns up one base away.

According to the germline V gene (reference sequence), CDR1 reads SEHNR and CDR2 reads FQNEAQ. From V the trimming removes 2 bases and from J it removes 2 bases, while the gene matches leave 9 bases of the junction unaccounted for. The cysteine opens and the phenylalanine closes a CDR3 of 17 amino acids. The kept DNA is CDR3 alone, 51 bases in frame from the first base. The specimen was PBMCs. This sequence was found in a man aged 50-59 years in good health and CMV-seronegative. The V and J segments used are TRBV7-9 and TRBJ1-5, and TRBD1 matches 7 of the central bases. The CDR3 sequence is CASSLSQGIPGNQPQHF. In nucleotides, the sequence is TGTGCCAGCAGCTTATCACAGGGGATACCCGGCAATCAGCCCCAGCATTTT.